This T cell receptor (beta chain) derives from a study of regulatory T cells in long-lasting Graves disease. Overall study results and limits: TRBV28 was favored in persistent disease, as were TRBJ1-2 and TRBJ2-5.

As for time point: persistent/refractory GD, antithyroid drugs over 5 years with positive TRAb. From RNA extracted from PBMCs, the TCR library was made. The authors drew about 9 milliliters of peripheral blood into EDTA tubes. The TCR beta library used iRepertoire HTBI primers with Arm-PCR amplification of CDR3. Authors' analysis steps: Samples jointly harbored about 62 TRBV and approximately 15 TRBJ segments. In TCRdb, the multiplex PCR reads were re-called with MiXCR into one record per CDR3 protein. For this entry, the V and J calls and clone size follow TCRdb and not the study's own pipeline. The sample includes a few hundred thousand distinct CDR3 sequences, under 25% seen only once; the top ten take roughly three fifths. Concerning this clonotype itself: Its antigen is unidentified.

The CDR3 is made up of 14 amino acids. Germline V gives CDR1 LNHDA, CDR2 SQIVND (reference sequence). V lost 4 bases to trimming and J lost 5 bases; unmatched junction nucleotides: 8. The sequence was collected from a female donor with Graves disease. The sequencing used peripheral blood mononuclear cells (PBMCs), collected when the disease was refractory, from a patient treated with antithyroid drugs. V gene TRBV19 combines with J gene TRBJ2-7; the match to TRBD1 covers 7 bases. The CDR3 nucleotides read TGTGCCAGTAGTACAAGACAGGGTGAGGACGAGCAGTACTTC. The encoded protein is CASSTRQGEDEQYF.